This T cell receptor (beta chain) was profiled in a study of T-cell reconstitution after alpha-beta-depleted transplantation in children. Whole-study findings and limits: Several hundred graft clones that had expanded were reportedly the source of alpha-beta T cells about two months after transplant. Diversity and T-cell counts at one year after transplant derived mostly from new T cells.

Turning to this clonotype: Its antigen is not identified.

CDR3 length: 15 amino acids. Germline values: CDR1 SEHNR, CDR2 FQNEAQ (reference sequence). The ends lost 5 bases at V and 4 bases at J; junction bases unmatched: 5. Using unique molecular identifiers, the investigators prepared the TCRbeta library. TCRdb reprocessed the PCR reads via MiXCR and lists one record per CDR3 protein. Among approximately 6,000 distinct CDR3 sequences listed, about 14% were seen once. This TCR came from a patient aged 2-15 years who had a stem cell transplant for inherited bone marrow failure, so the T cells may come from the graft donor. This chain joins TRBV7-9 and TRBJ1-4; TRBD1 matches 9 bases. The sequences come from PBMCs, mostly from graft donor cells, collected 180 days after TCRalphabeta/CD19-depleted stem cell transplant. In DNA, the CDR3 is TGTGCCAGCAGCCTCGACAGGGGGATTAATGAAAAACTGTTTTTT. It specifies CASSLDRGINEKLFF.